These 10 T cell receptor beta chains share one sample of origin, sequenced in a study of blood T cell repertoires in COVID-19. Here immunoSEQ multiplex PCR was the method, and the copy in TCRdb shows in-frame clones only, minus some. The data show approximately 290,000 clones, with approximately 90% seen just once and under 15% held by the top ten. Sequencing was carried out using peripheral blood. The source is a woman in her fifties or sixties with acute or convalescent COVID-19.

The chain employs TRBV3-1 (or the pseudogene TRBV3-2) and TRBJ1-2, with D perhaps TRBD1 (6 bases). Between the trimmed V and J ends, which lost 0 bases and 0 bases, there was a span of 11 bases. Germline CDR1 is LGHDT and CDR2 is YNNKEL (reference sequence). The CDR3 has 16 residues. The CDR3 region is CASSQEGGATNYGYTF. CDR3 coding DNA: TGTGCCAGCAGCCAAGAAGGGGGGGCTACTAACTATGGCTACACCTTC.

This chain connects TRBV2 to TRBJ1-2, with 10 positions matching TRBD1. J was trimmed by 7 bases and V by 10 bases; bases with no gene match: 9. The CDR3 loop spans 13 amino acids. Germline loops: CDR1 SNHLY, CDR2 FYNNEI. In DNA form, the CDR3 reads TGTGCCACCACGGACAGGGGGAGGACTGGCTACACCTTC. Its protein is CATTDRGRTGYTF.

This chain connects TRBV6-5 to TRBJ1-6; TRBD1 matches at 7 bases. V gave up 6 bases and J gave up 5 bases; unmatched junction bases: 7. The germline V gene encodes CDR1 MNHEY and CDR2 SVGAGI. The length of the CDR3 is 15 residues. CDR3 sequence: CASRDRDSDNSPLHF. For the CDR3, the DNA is TGTGCCAGCAGAGACCGGGACAGTGATAATTCACCCCTCCACTTT.

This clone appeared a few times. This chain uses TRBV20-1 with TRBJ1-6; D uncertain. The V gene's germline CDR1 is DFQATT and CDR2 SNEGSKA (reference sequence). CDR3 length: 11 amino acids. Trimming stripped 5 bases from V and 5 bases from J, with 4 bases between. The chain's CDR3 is CSASDNSPLHF. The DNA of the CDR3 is TGCAGTGCTTCAGATAATTCACCCCTCCACTTT.

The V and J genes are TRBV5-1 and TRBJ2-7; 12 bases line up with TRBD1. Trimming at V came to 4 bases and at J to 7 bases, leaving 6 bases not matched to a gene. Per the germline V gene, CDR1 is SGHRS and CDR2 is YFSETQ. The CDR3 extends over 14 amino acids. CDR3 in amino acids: CASSGDRGQGEQYF. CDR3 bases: TGCGCCAGCAGCGGGGACAGGGGGCAGGGGGAGCAGTACTTC.

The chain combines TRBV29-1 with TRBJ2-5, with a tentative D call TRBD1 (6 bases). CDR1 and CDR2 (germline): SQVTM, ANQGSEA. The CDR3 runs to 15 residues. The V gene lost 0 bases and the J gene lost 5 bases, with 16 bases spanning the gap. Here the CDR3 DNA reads TGCAGCGTTGAAGATTACCACAGGGTTGGCGAGACCCAGTACTTC. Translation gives CSVEDYHRVGETQYF.

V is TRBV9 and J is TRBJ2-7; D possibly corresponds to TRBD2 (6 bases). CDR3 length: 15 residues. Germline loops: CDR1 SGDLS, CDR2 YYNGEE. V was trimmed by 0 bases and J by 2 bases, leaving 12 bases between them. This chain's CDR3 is CASSVAAGRTYEQYF. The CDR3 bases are TGTGCCAGCAGCGTAGCTGCGGGAAGAACCTACGAGCAGTACTTC.

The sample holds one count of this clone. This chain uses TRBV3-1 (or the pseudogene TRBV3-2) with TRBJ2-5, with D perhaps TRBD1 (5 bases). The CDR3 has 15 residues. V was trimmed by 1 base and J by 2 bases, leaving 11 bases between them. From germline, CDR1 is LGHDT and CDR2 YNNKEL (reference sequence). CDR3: CASSQGQIFQETQYF. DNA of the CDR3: TGTGCCAGCAGCCAAGGACAGATCTTTCAAGAGACCCAGTACTTC.

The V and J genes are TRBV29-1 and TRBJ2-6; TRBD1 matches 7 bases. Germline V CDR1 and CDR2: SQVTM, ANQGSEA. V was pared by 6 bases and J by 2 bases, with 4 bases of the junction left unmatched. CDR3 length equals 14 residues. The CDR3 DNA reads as TGCAGCGTCCCTACAGGGGCTGGGGCCAACGTCCTGACTTTC. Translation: CSVPTGAGANVLTF.

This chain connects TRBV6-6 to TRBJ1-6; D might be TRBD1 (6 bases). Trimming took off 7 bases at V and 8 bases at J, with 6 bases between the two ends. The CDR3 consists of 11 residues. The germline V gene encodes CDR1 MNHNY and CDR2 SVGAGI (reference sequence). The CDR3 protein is CASKGDSPLHF. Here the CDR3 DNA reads TGTGCCAGCAAGGGGGATTCACCCCTCCACTTT.